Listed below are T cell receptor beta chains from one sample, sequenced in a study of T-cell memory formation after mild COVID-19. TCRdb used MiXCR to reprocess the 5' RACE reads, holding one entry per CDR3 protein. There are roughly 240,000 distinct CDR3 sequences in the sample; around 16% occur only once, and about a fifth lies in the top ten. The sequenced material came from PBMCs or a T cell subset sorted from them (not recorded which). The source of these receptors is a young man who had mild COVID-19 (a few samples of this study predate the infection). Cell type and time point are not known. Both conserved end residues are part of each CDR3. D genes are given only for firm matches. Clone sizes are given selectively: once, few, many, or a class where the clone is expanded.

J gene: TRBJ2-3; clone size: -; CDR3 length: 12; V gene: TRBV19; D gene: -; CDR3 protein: CASTSRTDTQYF; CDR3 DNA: TGTGCGAGTACTAGCCGCACAGATACGCAGTATTTT
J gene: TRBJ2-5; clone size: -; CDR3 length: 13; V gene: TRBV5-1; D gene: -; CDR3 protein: CASRYRVQETQYF; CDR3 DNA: TGCGCCAGCCGCTACAGGGTCCAAGAGACCCAGTACTTC
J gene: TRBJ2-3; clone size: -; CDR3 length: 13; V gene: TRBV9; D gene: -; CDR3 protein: CASRPADTDTQYF; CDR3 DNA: TGTGCCAGCAGGCCCGCGGACACAGATACGCAGTATTTT
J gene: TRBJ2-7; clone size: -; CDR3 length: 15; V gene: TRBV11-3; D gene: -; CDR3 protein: CASSLVPGISYEQYF; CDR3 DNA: TGTGCCAGCAGCTTAGTCCCAGGTATCTCCTACGAGCAGTACTTC
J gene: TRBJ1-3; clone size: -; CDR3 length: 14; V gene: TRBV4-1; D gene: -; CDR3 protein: CASSGGLSGNTIYF; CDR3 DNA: TGCGCCAGCAGCGGCGGCCTCTCTGGAAACACCATATATTTT
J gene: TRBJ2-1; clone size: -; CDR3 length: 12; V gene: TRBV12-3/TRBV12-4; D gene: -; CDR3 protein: CASAGTGREQFF; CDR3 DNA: TGTGCCAGCGCCGGGACTGGGCGTGAGCAGTTCTTC
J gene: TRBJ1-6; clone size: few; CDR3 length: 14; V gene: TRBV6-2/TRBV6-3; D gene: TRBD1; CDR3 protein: CASSYAGGGSPLHF; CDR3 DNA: TGTGCCAGCAGTTACGCAGGGGGAGGTTCACCCCTCCACTTT
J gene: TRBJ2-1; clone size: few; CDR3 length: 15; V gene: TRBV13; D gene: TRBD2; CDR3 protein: CASSGGLADDNEQFF; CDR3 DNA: TGTGCCAGCAGCGGGGGACTAGCGGACGACAATGAGCAGTTCTTC
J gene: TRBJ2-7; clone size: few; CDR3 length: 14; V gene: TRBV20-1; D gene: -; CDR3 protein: CSARDRDGAYEQYF; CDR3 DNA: TGCAGTGCTAGAGATAGAGACGGAGCGTACGAGCAGTACTTC
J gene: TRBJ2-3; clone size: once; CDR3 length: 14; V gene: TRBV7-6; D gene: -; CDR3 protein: CASSLEGFGDTQYF; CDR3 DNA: TGTGCCAGCAGCTTAGAAGGGTTTGGAGATACGCAGTATTTT
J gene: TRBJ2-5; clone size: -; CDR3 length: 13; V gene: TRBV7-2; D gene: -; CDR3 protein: CASGRGYQETQYF; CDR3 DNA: TGTGCCAGCGGGCGAGGGTACCAAGAGACCCAGTACTTC
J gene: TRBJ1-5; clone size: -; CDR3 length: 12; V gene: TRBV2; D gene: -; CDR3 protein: CASSLEPQPQHF; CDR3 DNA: TGTGCCAGCAGCTTAGAGCCGCAGCCCCAGCATTTT
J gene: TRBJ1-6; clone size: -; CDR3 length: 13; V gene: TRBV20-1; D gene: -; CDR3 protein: CSARRGADSPLHF; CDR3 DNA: TGCAGTGCTAGACGGGGGGCAGATTCACCCCTCCACTTT
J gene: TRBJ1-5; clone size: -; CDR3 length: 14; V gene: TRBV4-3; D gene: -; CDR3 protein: CASSHSQGDQPQHF; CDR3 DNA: TGCGCCAGCAGCCATTCACAGGGAGACCAGCCCCAGCATTTT
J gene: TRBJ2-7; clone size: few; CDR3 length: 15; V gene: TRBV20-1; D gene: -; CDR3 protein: CSASRGAHPTYEQYF; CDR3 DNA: TGCAGTGCTAGCAGGGGGGCTCATCCTACCTACGAGCAGTACTTC
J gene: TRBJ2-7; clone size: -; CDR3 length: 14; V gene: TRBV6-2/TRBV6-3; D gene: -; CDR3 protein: CASSFSQYSYEQYF; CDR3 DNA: TGTGCCAGCAGTTTTTCACAGTACTCCTACGAGCAGTACTTC
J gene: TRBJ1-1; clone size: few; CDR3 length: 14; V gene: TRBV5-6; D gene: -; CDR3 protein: CASSLDRAHWGAFF; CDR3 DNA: TGTGCCAGCAGCTTGGACAGGGCACACTGGGGGGCTTTCTTT
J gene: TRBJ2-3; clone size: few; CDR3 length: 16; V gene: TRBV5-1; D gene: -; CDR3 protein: CASSLGELASTDTQYF; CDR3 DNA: TGCGCCAGCAGCTTGGGGGAATTGGCCAGCACAGATACGCAGTATTTT
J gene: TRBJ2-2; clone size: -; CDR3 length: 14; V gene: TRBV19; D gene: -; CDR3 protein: CASSNWGPTGELFF; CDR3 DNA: TGTGCCAGTAGTAATTGGGGCCCAACTGGGGAGCTGTTTTTT
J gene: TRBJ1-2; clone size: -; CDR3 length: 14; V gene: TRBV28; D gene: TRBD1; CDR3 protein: CASSPGQGDRGYTF; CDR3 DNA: TGTGCCAGCAGTCCGGGACAGGGGGATCGTGGCTACACCTTC
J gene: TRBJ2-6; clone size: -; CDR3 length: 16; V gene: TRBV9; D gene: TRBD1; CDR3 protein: CASSVTGSSGANVLTF; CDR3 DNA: TGTGCCAGCAGCGTGACAGGGAGCTCTGGGGCCAACGTCCTGACTTTC
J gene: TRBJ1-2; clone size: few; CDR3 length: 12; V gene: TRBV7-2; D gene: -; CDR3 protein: CASSGALSGYTF; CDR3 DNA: TGTGCCAGCTCGGGGGCGCTTAGTGGCTACACCTTC
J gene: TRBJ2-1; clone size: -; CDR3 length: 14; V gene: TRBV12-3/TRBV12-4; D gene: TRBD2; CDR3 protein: CASTGRGGYNEQFF; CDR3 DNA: TGTGCCAGCACTGGGAGGGGTGGGTACAATGAGCAGTTCTTC
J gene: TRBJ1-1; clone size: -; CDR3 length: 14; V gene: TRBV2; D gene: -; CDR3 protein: CASEVAGGHTEAFF; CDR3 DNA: TGTGCCAGCGAGGTGGCGGGGGGACACACTGAAGCTTTCTTT
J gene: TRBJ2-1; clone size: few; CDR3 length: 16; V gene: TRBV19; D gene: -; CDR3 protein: CASSNSLKRKHNEQFF; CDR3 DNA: TGTGCCAGTAGTAATAGTCTAAAGCGGAAACACAATGAGCAGTTCTTC
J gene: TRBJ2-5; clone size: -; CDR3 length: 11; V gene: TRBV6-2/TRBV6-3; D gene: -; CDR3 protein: CASTGEETQYF; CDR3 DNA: TGTGCCAGCACGGGGGAAGAGACCCAGTACTTC
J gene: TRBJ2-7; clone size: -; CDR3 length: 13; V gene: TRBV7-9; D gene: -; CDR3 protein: CASSFLAGSEQYF; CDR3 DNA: TGTGCCAGCAGCTTTTTAGCAGGGAGCGAGCAGTACTTC
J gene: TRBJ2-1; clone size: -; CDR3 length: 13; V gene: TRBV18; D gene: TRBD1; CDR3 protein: CASSPPSGTGSLF; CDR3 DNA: TGTGCCAGCTCACCTCCCTCCGGGACAGGGTCCCTCTTC
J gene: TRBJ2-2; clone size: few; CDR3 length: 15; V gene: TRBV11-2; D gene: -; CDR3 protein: CASSLMTGGDGELFF; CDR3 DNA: TGTGCCAGCAGCTTAATGACAGGAGGGGACGGGGAGCTGTTTTTT
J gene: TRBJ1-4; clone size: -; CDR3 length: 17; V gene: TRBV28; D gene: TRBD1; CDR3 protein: CASSHKQGARANEKLFF; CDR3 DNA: TGTGCCAGCAGCCATAAACAGGGGGCACGGGCTAATGAAAAACTGTTTTTT
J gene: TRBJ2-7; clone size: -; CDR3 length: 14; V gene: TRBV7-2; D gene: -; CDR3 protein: CASSFWGLGYEQYF; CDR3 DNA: TGTGCCAGCAGCTTCTGGGGGCTGGGTTACGAGCAGTACTTC
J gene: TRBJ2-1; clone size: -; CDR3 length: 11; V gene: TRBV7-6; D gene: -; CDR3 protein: CASSYRDEQFF; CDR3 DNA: TGTGCCAGCAGCTATCGCGATGAGCAGTTCTTC
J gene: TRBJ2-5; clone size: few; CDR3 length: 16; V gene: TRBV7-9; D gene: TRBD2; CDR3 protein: CASSSRGLALQETQYF; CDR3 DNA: TGTGCCAGCAGCTCAAGGGGACTAGCGCTTCAAGAGACCCAGTACTTC
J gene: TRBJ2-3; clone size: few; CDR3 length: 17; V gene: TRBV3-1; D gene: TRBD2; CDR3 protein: CASSQEKLAGSTDTQYF; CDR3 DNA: TGTGCCAGCAGCCAAGAAAAACTAGCGGGGAGCACAGATACGCAGTATTTT
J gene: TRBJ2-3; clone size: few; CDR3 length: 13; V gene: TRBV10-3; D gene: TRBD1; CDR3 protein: CAAWDRDTDTQYF; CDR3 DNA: TGTGCCGCCTGGGACAGGGATACGGATACGCAGTATTTT
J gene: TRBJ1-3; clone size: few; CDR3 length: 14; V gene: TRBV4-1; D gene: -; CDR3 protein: CASSQGVSGNTIYF; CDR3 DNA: TGCGCCAGCAGCCAAGGGGTTTCTGGAAACACCATATATTTT
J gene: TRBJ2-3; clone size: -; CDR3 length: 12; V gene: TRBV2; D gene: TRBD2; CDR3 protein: CASSESSGASHF; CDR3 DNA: TGTGCCAGCAGTGAGTCCAGCGGGGCGAGTCATTTT
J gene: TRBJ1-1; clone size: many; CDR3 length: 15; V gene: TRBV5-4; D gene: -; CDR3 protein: CASSLGGTGNTEAFF; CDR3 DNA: TGTGCCAGCAGCTTGGGAGGGACCGGGAACACTGAAGCTTTCTTT
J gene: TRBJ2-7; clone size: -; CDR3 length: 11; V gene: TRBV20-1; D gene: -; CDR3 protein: CSARWGPEQYF; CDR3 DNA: TGCAGTGCTAGATGGGGGCCCGAGCAGTACTTC
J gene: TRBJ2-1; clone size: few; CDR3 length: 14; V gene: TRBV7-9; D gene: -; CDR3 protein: CASTLVDSINEQFF; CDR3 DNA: TGTGCCAGCACCTTAGTCGACAGCATCAATGAGCAGTTCTTC
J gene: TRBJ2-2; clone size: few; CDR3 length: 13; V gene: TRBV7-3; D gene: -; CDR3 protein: CASSSGWTGELFF; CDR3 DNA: TGTGCCAGCAGCTCCGGGTGGACCGGGGAGCTGTTTTTT
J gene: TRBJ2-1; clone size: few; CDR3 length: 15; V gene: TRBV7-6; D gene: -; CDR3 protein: CASSLAVGPLGEQFF; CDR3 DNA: TGTGCCAGCAGCTTAGCGGTGGGGCCCCTGGGGGAGCAGTTCTTC
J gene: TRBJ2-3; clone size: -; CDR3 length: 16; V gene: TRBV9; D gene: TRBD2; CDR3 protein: CASSPAPAGGTDTKYF; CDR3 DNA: TGTGCCAGCAGCCCCGCCCCAGCGGGGGGGACAGATACGAAGTATTTT
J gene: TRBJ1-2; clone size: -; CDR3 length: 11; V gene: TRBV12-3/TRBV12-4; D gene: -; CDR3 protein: CASMEPSGYTF; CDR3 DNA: TGTGCCAGCATGGAGCCTAGTGGCTACACCTTC
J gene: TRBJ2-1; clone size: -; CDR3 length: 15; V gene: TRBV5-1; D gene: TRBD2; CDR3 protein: CASTPQAGNYNEQFF; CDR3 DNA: TGCGCCAGCACCCCCCAAGCGGGGAATTACAATGAGCAGTTCTTC
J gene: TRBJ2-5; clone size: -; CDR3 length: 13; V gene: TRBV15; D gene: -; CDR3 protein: CATSREPKETQYF; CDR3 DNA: TGTGCCACCAGCAGAGAACCAAAAGAGACCCAGTACTTC
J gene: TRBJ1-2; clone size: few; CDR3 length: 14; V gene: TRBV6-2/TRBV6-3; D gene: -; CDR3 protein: CASSSPASFIGYTF; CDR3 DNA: TGTGCCAGCAGTTCACCAGCCTCCTTTATAGGCTACACCTTC
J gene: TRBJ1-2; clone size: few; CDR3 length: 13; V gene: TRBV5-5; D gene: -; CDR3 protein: CASSLPGNYGYTF; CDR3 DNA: TGTGCCAGCAGCTTGCCAGGGAACTATGGCTACACCTTC
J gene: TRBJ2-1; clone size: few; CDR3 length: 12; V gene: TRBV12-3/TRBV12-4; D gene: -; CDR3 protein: CASSYEINEQFF; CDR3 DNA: TGTGCCAGCAGTTATGAGATCAATGAGCAGTTCTTC
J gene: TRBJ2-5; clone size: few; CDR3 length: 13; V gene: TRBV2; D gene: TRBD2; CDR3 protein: CARLAGEEETQYF; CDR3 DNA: TGTGCCCGACTAGCGGGGGAGGAAGAGACCCAGTACTTC
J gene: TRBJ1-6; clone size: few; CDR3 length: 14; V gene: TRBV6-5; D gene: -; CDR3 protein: CASSGSSYNSPLHF; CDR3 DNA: TGTGCCAGCAGTGGGAGCTCCTATAATTCACCCCTCCACTTT
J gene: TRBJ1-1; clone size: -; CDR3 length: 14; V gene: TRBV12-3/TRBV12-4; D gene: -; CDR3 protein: CASSSIRETAEAFF; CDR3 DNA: TGTGCCAGCAGCTCCATCAGGGAAACAGCTGAAGCTTTCTTT
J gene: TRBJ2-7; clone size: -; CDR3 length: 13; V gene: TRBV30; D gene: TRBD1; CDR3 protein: CAWSGTANHEQYF; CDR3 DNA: TGTGCCTGGAGCGGGACAGCGAACCACGAGCAGTACTTC
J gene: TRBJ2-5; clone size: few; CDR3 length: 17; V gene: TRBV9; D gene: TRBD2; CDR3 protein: CASSVGTSGGLQETQYF; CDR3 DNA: TGTGCCAGCAGCGTCGGGACTAGCGGGGGCCTCCAAGAGACCCAGTACTTC
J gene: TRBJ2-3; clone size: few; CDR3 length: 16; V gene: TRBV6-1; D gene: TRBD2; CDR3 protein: CASSRSGLAGGDTQYF; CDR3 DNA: TGTGCCAGCAGTAGGTCGGGACTAGCGGGGGGAGATACGCAGTATTTT
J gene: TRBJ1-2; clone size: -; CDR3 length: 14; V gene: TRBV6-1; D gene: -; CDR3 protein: CASSEVTGTVGYTF; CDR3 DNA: TGTGCCAGCAGTGAAGTTACCGGGACGGTCGGCTACACCTTC
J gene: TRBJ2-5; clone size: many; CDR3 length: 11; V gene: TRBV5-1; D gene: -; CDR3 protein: CASSFAETQYF; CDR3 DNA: TGTGCCAGCAGTTTTGCCGAGACCCAGTACTTC